The source of this TCR beta chain is a study of cytomegalovirus exposure and HLA in healthy donors. Generated by immunoSEQ multiplex PCR, the TCRdb table keeps only in-frame clones and is missing some. The table has about 160,000 clones, approximately 96% seen once. Germline loops: CDR1 LGHNA, CDR2 YSLEER. The V gene lost 1 base and the J gene lost 4 bases, with 11 bases spanning the gap. The CDR3 runs to 15 residues. Study findings and constraints: The CMV antigen specificity of a few CMV-associated chains was confirmed through in vitro analysis. According to the study, 150 to 200 TCR beta chains were cytomegalovirus-associated. Reports described diagnosis of cytomegalovirus status by the classifier as highly specific and sensitive. Within the 130 or so validation repertoires, first-cohort TCR clusters tended to co-occur, according to a later analysis.

Note on this clone: Its antigen is undetermined.

The sample taken for sequencing was PBMCs. This receptor was taken from a woman aged 18-29 years in good health and CMV-seronegative. The chain has TRBV4-3 and TRBJ2-1; maybe TRBD1 (5 bases). The CDR3 here is CASSQGQNPYNEQFF. As DNA, the CDR3 is TGCGCCAGCAGCCAAGGACAGAACCCGTACAATGAGCAGTTCTTC.